These 9 T cell receptor beta chains were all obtained from the same sample, sequenced in a study of human T cells and chemical hapten exposure. MiXCR, run by TCRdb on the RACE reads, gives a single entry per CDR3 protein. The table has under 400,000 distinct CDR3 sequences, less than 6.5% seen once; the top ten hold just over 2.5%. Time point in this sample: pre-sensitization, week 0. The sample's treatment: therapeutic diphenylcyclopropenone sensitization with weekly scalp DPC. Sequenced material: whole blood, taken in connection with sensitization to the hapten diphenylcyclopropenone (DPC). These TCRs come from a woman aged 45-65 years with alopecia areata. Some clones in this sample may be carry-over from other donors' samples.

Many counts were recorded for this clonotype. The rearrangement uses TRBV27 and TRBJ2-3; 9 bases fit TRBD2. Germline V gives CDR1 MNHEY, CDR2 SMNVEV (reference sequence). The V segment lost 7 bases and the J segment 2 bases; nucleotides outside the gene matches: 7. The CDR3 has 15 residues. CDR3 residues: CASIGGGASTDTQYF. The CDR3 DNA sequence: TGTGCCAGCATTGGCGGGGGGGCTTCCACAGATACGCAGTATTTT.

This clonotype was found many times. V gene TRBV7-2 combines with J gene TRBJ2-1, with 8 bases aligning to TRBD2. The V and J ends lost 5 bases and 5 bases, in that order; junction bases with no gene match: 8. The V gene's germline CDR1 is SGHTA and CDR2 FQGNSA. The CDR3 runs to 15 residues. The CDR3 spells CASSHGLAIDNEQFF. The DNA for the CDR3 is TGTGCCAGCAGCCACGGACTAGCTATCGACAATGAGCAGTTCTTC. Combining the CDR3 with reference TRBV7-2 and TRBJ2-1 gives the whole variable domain GAGVSQSPSNKVTEKGKDVELRCDPISGHTALYWYRQSLGQGLEFLIYFQGNSAPDKSGLPSDRFSAERTGGSVSTLTIQRTQQEDSAVYLCASSHGLAIDNEQFFGPGTRLTVL.

This clonotype turned up a few times. The chain combines TRBV4-3 with TRBJ2-1; the D gene is possibly TRBD2 (6 bases). The CDR3 has 17 residues. Trimming shortened V by 4 bases and J by 2 bases, and 18 bases separated the two germline ends. Germline CDR1 is LGHNA and CDR2 is YSLEER. CDR3 amino acids: CASSLVTGDPTYNEQFF. The CDR3 DNA is TGCGCCAGCAGCCTCGTTACGGGGGACCCCACCTACAATGAGCAGTTCTTC.

This clonotype was seen many times. This chain links TRBV12-3 or TRBV12-4 with TRBJ1-6; D remains unclear. The CDR3 sequence is 15 residues long. V dropped 6 bases and J dropped 10 bases, with 19 bases sitting between them. This chain's CDR3 is CASRQLGPFGSPLHF. The CDR3 region has the DNA TGTGCCAGCAGGCAATTGGGCCCCTTCGGCTCACCCCTCCACTTT.

This clonotype was counted at least ten times. The rearrangement links TRBV7-9 to TRBJ2-1, with TRBD2 matching over 11 bases. The CDR3 sequence is 14 residues long. From germline, CDR1 is SEHNR and CDR2 FQNEAQ (reference sequence). Unmatched junction bases numbered 0, after V lost 0 bases and J lost 8 bases. The CDR3 is CASSLAGLADEQFF. The CDR3 DNA is TGTGCCAGCAGCTTAGCGGGACTAGCGGATGAGCAGTTCTTC. The full variable domain, with the rest looked up from reference TRBV7-9 and TRBJ2-1, is DTGVSQNPRHKITKRGQNVTFRCDPISEHNRLYWYRQTLGQGPEFLTYFQNEAQLEKSRLLSDRFSAERPKGSFSTLEIQRTEQGDSAMYLCASSLAGLADEQFFGPGTRLTVL.

This clonotype was observed at least ten times. V usage is TRBV28 and J usage is TRBJ1-1; 8 bases are shared with TRBD1. This CDR3 contains 13 residues. CDR1 MDHEN and CDR2 SYDVKM come from the germline V gene. V lost 2 bases and J lost 6; bases outside the gene matches: 2. The CDR3: CASSLLQGAEAFF. The CDR3 DNA is TGTGCCAGCAGTTTACTACAGGGGGCTGAAGCTTTCTTT.

This clonotype appeared many times. The chain joins TRBV20-1 to TRBJ2-7, with 9 bases identical to TRBD1. The CDR3 spans 14 residues. Germline-derived CDR1 and CDR2 are DFQATT and SNEGSKA (reference sequence). V gave up 5 bases and J gave up 5 bases; unmatched junction bases: 10. The CDR3 loop is CSAYAGTGLDEQYF. DNA of the CDR3: TGCAGTGCTTACGCCGGGACAGGGTTAGACGAGCAGTACTTC.

This clonotype was observed many times. The rearrangement joins TRBV20-1 to TRBJ2-1; TRBD2 matches 10 bases. V dropped 3 bases and J dropped 6; count of bases not matched to a gene: 8. CDR3 length: 15 amino acids. Germline V CDR1 and CDR2: DFQATT, SNEGSKA (reference sequence). The CDR3 DNA reads as TGCAGTGCTAGCGTCTTAGCGGGGGGCGGCAATGAGCAGTTCTTC. Translating it yields CSASVLAGGGNEQFF.

This clonotype was detected ten times or more. This rearrangement joins TRBV20-1 to TRBJ2-5; D perhaps matches TRBD2 (6 bases). Trimming left V 4 bases short and J 6 bases short, with 12 bases between. Germline CDR1 DFQATT, CDR2 SNEGSKA (reference sequence). The CDR3 is 12 residues long. The CDR3 reads CSAKEGSQTQYF. CDR3 sequence (DNA): TGCAGTGCTAAGGAGGGTAGTCAGACCCAGTACTTC.